This TCR beta chain appears in the sequencing data of a study of CD8+ T cells in alopecia areata. Background on the study: It was 6 to 18 months of tofacitinib, and then there were 6 months off drug. Study-level points and caveats: Many of the expanded lesional clones endured in scalp and blood while on tofacitinib. The study also sequences resident alphabeta T cells of normal skin in scalp samples.

Germline lookup yields CDR1 MGHRA and CDR2 YSYEKL. V was shortened by 4 bases and J by 0 bases, with 17 bases between the two germline ends. The CDR3 sequence is 17 residues long. Indicated treatment: oral pan-JAK inhibitor, 5-10 mg twice daily. Those with alopecia areata gave lesional scalp punch biopsies and peripheral blood. Concerning this clone: The antigen is not known.

Sequencing templates came from extracted RNA that was reverse transcribed into cDNA. The assay was immunoSEQ multiplex PCR, and TCRdb's table has in-frame clones only and misses some. The sample lists approximately 220,000 clones, 35% to 40% occurring once. V gene TRBV4-1 combines with J gene TRBJ2-3; D possibly corresponds to TRBD2 (5 bases). The sequence came from a human donor with alopecia areata. The material was CD4+ T cells sorted from blood, obtained at approximately week 30, from a patient treated with tofacitinib. CDR3 loop: CASSLGEIFSSTDTQYF. The DNA of the CDR3 is TGCGCCAGCAGCCTTGGGGAGATATTTTCTAGCACAGATACGCAGTATTTT.